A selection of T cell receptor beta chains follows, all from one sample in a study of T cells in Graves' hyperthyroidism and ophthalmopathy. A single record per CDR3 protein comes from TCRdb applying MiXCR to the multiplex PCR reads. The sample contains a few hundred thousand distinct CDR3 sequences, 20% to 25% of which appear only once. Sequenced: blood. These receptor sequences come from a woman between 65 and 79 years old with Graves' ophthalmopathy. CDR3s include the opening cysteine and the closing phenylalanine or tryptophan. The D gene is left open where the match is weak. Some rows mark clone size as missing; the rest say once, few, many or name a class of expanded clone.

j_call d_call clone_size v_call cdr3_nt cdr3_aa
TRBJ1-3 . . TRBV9 TGTGCCAGCAGCGTAAGGCAGGGTTTGCCTGGAAACACCATATATTTT CASSVRQGLPGNTIYF
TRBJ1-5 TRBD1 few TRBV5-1 TGCGCCAGCAGCCGGACAGGGGGGATCAATCAGCCCCAGCATTTT CASSRTGGINQPQHF
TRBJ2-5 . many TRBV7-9 TGTGCCAGCAGCATACGGACCGGAGAGACCCAGTACTTC CASSIRTGETQYF
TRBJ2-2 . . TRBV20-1 TGCAGTGCTAGCCAGGGATCCGGGGAGCTGTTTTTT CSASQGSGELFF
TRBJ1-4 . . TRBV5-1 TGCGCCAGCAGCTCAACAGGGCCACCTAATGAAAAACTGTTTTTT CASSSTGPPNEKLFF
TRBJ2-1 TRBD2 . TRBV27 TGTGCCAGCAGTTCCCGGGTAGCGGGCCGCAATGAGCAGTTCTTC CASSSRVAGRNEQFF
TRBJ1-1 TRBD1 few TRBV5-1 TGCGCCAGCAGCATAACAGGGGACGGTGGGACTGAAGCTTTCTTT CASSITGDGGTEAFF
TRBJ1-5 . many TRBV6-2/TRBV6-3 TGTGCCAGCAGTTTTTCGGGGCTCGGATCCAATCAGCCCCAGCATTTT CASSFSGLGSNQPQHF
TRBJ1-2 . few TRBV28 TGTGCCAGCAGTTTATCGGAGGGGCCTGGCTACACCTTC CASSLSEGPGYTF
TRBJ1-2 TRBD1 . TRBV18 TGTGCCAGCTCCCGACGGACAGGCCCGGAGTTCTATGGCTACACCTTC CASSRRTGPEFYGYTF
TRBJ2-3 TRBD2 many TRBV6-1 TGTGCCAGCAAGGTGACTAGCGCCATCGGAGATACGCAGTATTTT CASKVTSAIGDTQYF
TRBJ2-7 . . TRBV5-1 TGCGCCAGCAGCTTGACAGGGAAGGGTTCCTACGAGCAGCACTTC CASSLTGKGSYEQHF
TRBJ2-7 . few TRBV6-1 TGTGCCGGAGGGTCAGGTTACGAGCAGTACTTC CAGGSGYEQYF
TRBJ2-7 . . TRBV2 TGTGCCACCTGTAGCGGATACGGGGGCGAGCAGTACTTC CATCSGYGGEQYF
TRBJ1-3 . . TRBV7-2 TGTGCCAGCAGCTTAAGGTATCCCCCTGGAAACACCATATATTTT CASSLRYPPGNTIYF
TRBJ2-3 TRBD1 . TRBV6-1 TGTGCCAGCAGGCCAGTCCCGGGACAGGGATATAGCACAGATACGCAGTATTTT CASRPVPGQGYSTDTQYF
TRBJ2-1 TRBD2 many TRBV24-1 TGTGCCACCAGTGAGGCAGGCGGGAGGGCCAGCAGCGCCTACAATGAGCAGTTCTTC CATSEAGGRASSAYNEQFF
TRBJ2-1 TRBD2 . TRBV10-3 TGTGCCATCAGTGAGTCGAAAGCGGGAACCAGCTGGGGTCAGTTCTTC CAISESKAGTSWGQFF
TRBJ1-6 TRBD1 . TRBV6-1 TGTGCCAGCAGTAGGGACAGGGAAGATTCACCCCTCCACTTT CASSRDREDSPLHF
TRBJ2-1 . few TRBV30 TGTGCCTGGAGTGTGTACGTAAACAATGAGCAGTTCTTC CAWSVYVNNEQFF
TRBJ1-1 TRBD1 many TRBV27 TGTGCCAGCAGTTTCTCTACCAGGGGGCGCGACACTGAAGCTTTCTTT CASSFSTRGRDTEAFF
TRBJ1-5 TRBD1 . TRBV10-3 TGTGCCATCAAACAGGGGAGCAATCAGCCCCAGCATTTT CAIKQGSNQPQHF
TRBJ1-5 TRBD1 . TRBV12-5 TGTGCTAGTGGTCTGGACAGGGTGGTGAGCAATCAGCCCCAGCATTTT CASGLDRVVSNQPQHF
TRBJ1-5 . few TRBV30 TGTGCCTGGTCAAGGGGACATGGGGTTCCCCAGCATTTT CAWSRGHGVPQHF
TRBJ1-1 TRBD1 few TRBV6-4 TGTGCCAGCAGTGCCGTGACAGGGGGCGGCACTGAAGCTTTCTTT CASSAVTGGGTEAFF
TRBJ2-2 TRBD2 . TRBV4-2 TGTGCCAGCAGTATAGCGGGAGGAGGTCACGGGGAGCTGTTTTTT CASSIAGGGHGELFF
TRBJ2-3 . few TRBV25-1 TGTGCCAGCAGTGAATCAACTCCCCTCCTGGCAGATACGCAGTATTTT CASSESTPLLADTQYF
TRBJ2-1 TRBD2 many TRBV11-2 TGTGCCAGCAGCACGCAGCGGGGCACCTACAATGAGCAGTTCTTC CASSTQRGTYNEQFF
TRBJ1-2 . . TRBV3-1 TGTGCCAGCAGCCCAACAGTTGCTAACTATGGCTACACCTTC CASSPTVANYGYTF
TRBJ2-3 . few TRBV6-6 TGTGCCAGCAGTTACTCGAGGACTGGGATCGCCGGCACAGATACGCAGTATTTT CASSYSRTGIAGTDTQYF
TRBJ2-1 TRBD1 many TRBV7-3 TGTGCCAGCAGCTTTTTAGGACAGGTTTACAATGAGCAGTTCTTC CASSFLGQVYNEQFF
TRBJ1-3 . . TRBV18 TGTGCCAGCTCACCACCGTCGAAGGCGGGAAACACCATATATTTT CASSPPSKAGNTIYF
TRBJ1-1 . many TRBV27 TGTGCCAGCAGTTTAGAAGGGGCTTGGACTGAAGCTTTCTTT CASSLEGAWTEAFF
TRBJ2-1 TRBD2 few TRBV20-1 TGCAGCGGGACTAGCGGGAGAGGAAATGAGCAGTTCTTC CSGTSGRGNEQFF
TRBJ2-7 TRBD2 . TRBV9 TGTGCCAGCAGCGTAGTGGGCGGGAGGCCACTTTACGAGCAGTACTTC CASSVVGGRPLYEQYF
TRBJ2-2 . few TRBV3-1 TGTGCCAGCAGCCACACCAGACTCAGGAACACCGGGGAGCTGTTTTTT CASSHTRLRNTGELFF